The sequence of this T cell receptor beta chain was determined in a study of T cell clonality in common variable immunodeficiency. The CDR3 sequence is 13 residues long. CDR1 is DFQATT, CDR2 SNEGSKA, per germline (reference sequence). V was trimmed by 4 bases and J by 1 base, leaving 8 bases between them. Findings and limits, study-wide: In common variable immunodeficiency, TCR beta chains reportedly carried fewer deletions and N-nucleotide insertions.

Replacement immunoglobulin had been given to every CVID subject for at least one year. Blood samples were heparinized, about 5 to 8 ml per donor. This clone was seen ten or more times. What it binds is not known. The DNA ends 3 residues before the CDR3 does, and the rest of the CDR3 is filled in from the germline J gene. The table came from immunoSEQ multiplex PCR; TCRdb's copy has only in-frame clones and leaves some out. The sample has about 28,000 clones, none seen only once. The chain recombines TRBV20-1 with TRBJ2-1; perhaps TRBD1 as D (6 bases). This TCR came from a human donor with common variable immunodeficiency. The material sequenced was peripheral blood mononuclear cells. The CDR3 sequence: CSAKGGSYNEQFF. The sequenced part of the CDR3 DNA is TGCAGTGCTAAAGGGGGATCCTACAATGAG.